This entry lists 20 T cell receptor beta chains sequenced from one sample in a study of T cells in Graves' hyperthyroidism and ophthalmopathy. The CDR3 regions of TCR beta were amplified from RNA transcripts. An initial round of RT-PCR targeting the TCR CDR3 relied on the HTBI primer set. Via MiXCR, TCRdb re-called the multiplex PCR reads, giving one row per CDR3 protein. The sample consists of 500,000 to 600,000 distinct CDR3 sequences, 40% to 55% of them appearing once. Sequencing was done on a sample of peripheral blood or thyroid tissue (not recorded which). These receptors were collected from an adult woman with Graves' disease, either hyperthyroidism or ophthalmopathy (not recorded which).

Ten or more counts support this clonotype. The chain couples TRBV20-1 to TRBJ2-7, with D possibly matching TRBD2 (6 bases). From germline, CDR1 is DFQATT and CDR2 SNEGSKA (reference sequence). The CDR3 extends over 14 amino acids. Trimming removed 3 bases from V and 7 bases from J, with 19 bases in between. For the CDR3, the DNA is TGCAGTGCTAGTCACGGGGGATCCTACGCTGAGCAGTACTTC. Translation: CSASHGGSYAEQYF.

This clonotype has ten or more counts. V and J are TRBV2 and TRBJ2-6, with D possibly matching TRBD1 (5 bases). CDR1 and CDR2 from the germline V gene are SNHLY and FYNNEI. The length of the CDR3 is 15 residues. With 6 bases removed from V and 4 bases from J, the gap between germline ends came to 13 bases. The CDR3 bases are TGTGCCAGCAGGGTTGACAGATCCGGGGCCAACGTCCTGACTTTC. Encoded protein: CASRVDRSGANVLTF.

The chain's CDR3 is CASSFMTGGESGYTF. CDR3 DNA sequence: TGTGCCAGCAGCTTCATGACAGGGGGGGAATCTGGCTACACCTTC. The rearrangement uses TRBV7-2 and TRBJ1-2, with 9 positions matching TRBD1. The CDR3 is 15 amino acids. V shed 3 bases, J shed 7 bases, and the junction held 9 bases outside the gene matches. In germline, CDR1 is SGHTA, CDR2 FQGNSA.

This clonotype was found a few times. The rearrangement uses TRBV10-3 and TRBJ2-1; D is possibly TRBD1 or TRBD2 (5 bases each). Trimming removed 5 bases from V and 5 bases from J, with 10 bases in between. Germline V gives CDR1 ENHRY, CDR2 SYGVKD. This CDR3 region has 13 residues. The CDR3 spells CAISPGTHNEQFF. DNA of the CDR3: TGTGCCATCAGTCCCGGGACCCACAATGAGCAGTTCTTC.

Regarding this clonotype: It is likely a read error, because the conserved phenylalanine at the end of the CDR3 is missing. The chain combines TRBV19 with TRBJ1-1; 8 bases are shared with TRBD1. This CDR3 has 14 amino acids. Germline V gene sequence: CDR1 LNHDA, CDR2 SQIVND (reference sequence). The junction had 9 bases not matched to a gene; V was cut back by 7 bases and J by 5 bases. The CDR3 DNA is TGTGCCAGTACCATACAGGGGGTCTTGACTGAAGCTTTCCTT. This gives the protein CASTIQGVLTEAFL.

Written as DNA, the CDR3 is TGTGCCAGCAGCCCAGTTCTAGCGGGAGGTGAGACCCAGTACTTC. Its translation is CASSPVLAGGETQYF. This chain uses TRBV9 with TRBJ2-5; 11 bases line up with TRBD2. Germline V gene sequence: CDR1 SGDLS, CDR2 YYNGEE. The CDR3 is 15 amino acids. The J segment lost 5 bases and the V segment lost 4 bases, leaving 7 bases of the junction unmatched. Full variable domain (outside the CDR3, taken from reference TRBV9 and TRBJ2-5): DSGVTQTPKHLITATGQRVTLRCSPRSGDLSVYWYQQSLDQGLQFLIQYYNGEERAKGNILERFSAQQFPDLHSELNLSSLELGDSALYFCASSPVLAGGETQYFGPGTRLLVL.

This clonotype was detected only a few times. This chain joins TRBV6-1 and TRBJ1-5; possibly TRBD1 for D (5 bases). The CDR3 has 14 amino acids. V lost 5 bases, J lost 7 bases, and 15 bases lay in between. Germline V gene data show CDR1 as MNHNS and CDR2 as SASEGT. The CDR3 nucleotides read TGTGCCAGCAGTTACGGACCCGGGGGGCAGCCCCAGCATTTT. It yields the protein CASSYGPGGQPQHF.

This clonotype was picked up many times. The CDR3 nucleotides read TGTGCCAGCAGGGTCCGTTCAGGGGAAAGCAGCTACGAGCAGTACTTC. Translating gives CASRVRSGESSYEQYF. The rearrangement joins TRBV2 to TRBJ2-7, with D possibly TRBD1 on 6 matching bases. Trimming removed 6 bases at V and 3 bases at J, with 21 bases between. The CDR3 loop spans 16 amino acids. In germline, CDR1 is SNHLY, CDR2 FYNNEI.

Many counts were recorded for this clonotype. This chain uses TRBV5-1 with TRBJ2-5; TRBD1 might be the D (5 bases). Germline CDR1 is SGHRS and CDR2 is YFSETQ. The CDR3 sequence is 15 residues long. The V end lost 1 base, the J end lost 2 bases, and 12 bases lay between the germline ends. CDR3 sequence: CASSLPTGIQETQYF. CDR3 bases: TGCGCCAGCAGCTTGCCCACAGGCATACAAGAGACCCAGTACTTC.

The chain couples TRBV10-2 to TRBJ2-3, with 8 nucleotides matching TRBD2. The germline V gene has CDR1 WSHSY and CDR2 SAAADI. Losses at the gene ends were 5 bases for V and 3 bases for J; bases not matched to a gene: 7. There are 15 residues in the CDR3. The CDR3 region has the DNA TGCGCCAGCAGTATTGATTTAGCGGGAACAGATACGCAGTATTTT. It specifies CASSIDLAGTDTQYF.

Note on this clonotype: This is likely a read error, given that the CDR3 carries no conserved phenylalanine or tryptophan at its end. The DNA is omitted, as the CDR3 cannot be located on it reliably, and the CDR3 follows TCRdb's listing. The V call is TRBV5-1, the J call TRBJ1-2; the table calls TRBD1, which could not be checked here. Per the germline V gene, CDR1 is SGHRS and CDR2 is YFSETQ. Counting both end residues, the CDR3 totals 11 amino acids. The CDR3: CASALTGGRMY.

The genes are TRBV13 and TRBJ1-6; 8 bases line up with TRBD1. CDR3 size: 17 residues. Losses at the gene ends were 6 bases for V and 10 bases for J; bases not matched to a gene: 17. Germline V lookup: CDR1 PRHDT, CDR2 FYEKMQ (reference sequence). The CDR3 spells CASSPLGWTGMSSPLHF. The CDR3 nucleotides read TGTGCCAGCAGTCCCCTGGGCTGGACAGGGATGTCATCACCCCTCCACTTT.

The chain combines TRBV7-8 with TRBJ1-2; 7 nucleotides line up with TRBD1. From germline, CDR1 is SGHVS and CDR2 FQNEAQ. The CDR3 length is 14 residues. With V trimmed by 1 base and J by 7 bases, 6 bases remained unmatched. The CDR3 nucleotides read TGTGCCAGCAGCTTAGGGCAGGGGGTTGGTGGCTACACCTTC. It is translated as CASSLGQGVGGYTF.

The V and J genes are TRBV12-3 or TRBV12-4 and TRBJ1-5, with 9 bases lining up with TRBD1. The CDR3 contains 15 residues. J gave up 5 bases and V 6 bases, and 8 bases lay outside the gene matches. For the CDR3, the DNA is TGTGCCAGCAGACCACAGGGGGCGAGTCATCAGCCCCAGCATTTT. Translation gives CASRPQGASHQPQHF.

A note on this clonotype: A much larger clone differs by one base, so this may be a read error. V gene TRBV7-9 combines with J gene TRBJ2-5; TRBD2 is a possible D gene (5 bases). The germline gives CDR1 SEHNR, CDR2 FQNEAQ (reference sequence). Trimming cost V 4 bases and J 9 bases, with 18 bases left between them. This CDR3 comprises 14 residues. This CDR3 reads CASSSGPPGEPQYF. DNA for the CDR3: TGTGCCAGCAGCTCCGGTCCTCCCGGGGAGCCCCAGTACTTC. The full variable domain, with the rest looked up from reference TRBV7-9 and TRBJ2-5, is DTGVSQNPRHKITKRGQNVTFRCDPISEHNRLYWYRQTLGQGPEFLTYFQNEAQLEKSRLLSDRFSAERPKGSFSTLEIQRTEQGDSAMYLCASSSGPPGEPQYFGPGTRLLVL.

This clonotype was seen many times. The chain links TRBV4-1 to TRBJ2-5; D is perhaps TRBD2 (5 bases). CDR3 length: 17 residues. The germline CDR1 and CDR2 sequences are MGHRA and YSYEKL. The V gene lost 0 bases and the J gene lost 7 bases, with 21 bases spanning the gap. The CDR3 DNA reads TGCGCCAGCAGCCAAGAACCCCCCCTTTCCAGCGCGGGGACCCAGTACTTC. Translation gives CASSQEPPLSSAGTQYF.

This clonotype was observed a single time. The chain has TRBV2 and TRBJ1-5, with a weak D call TRBD1 (6 bases). V lost 7 bases, J lost 7 bases, and 20 bases lay in between. This CDR3 comprises 15 residues. Germline lookup yields CDR1 SNHLY and CDR2 FYNNEI. The CDR3, as DNA: TGTGCCAGCATGAGGGGTCCTTTGAGGGGGCAGCCCCAGCATTTT. Its protein is CASMRGPLRGQPQHF.

This clonotype has just a few counts. The rearrangement uses TRBV6-2 or TRBV6-3 and TRBJ2-2; tentative D call: TRBD1 (6 bases). Germline CDR1 and CDR2: MNHEY and SVGEGT. The length of the CDR3 is 15 residues. V dropped 7 bases and J dropped 1 base, with 13 bases sitting between them. The CDR3 sequence is CASTLPRGNTGELFF. The CDR3 nucleotides read TGTGCCAGCACCCTCCCCAGGGGGAACACCGGGGAGCTGTTTTTT.

V is TRBV29-1 and J is TRBJ2-5; 7 nucleotides match TRBD2. The V and J ends lost 6 bases and 4 bases, in that order; junction bases with no gene match: 11. This CDR3 comprises 14 residues. Per the germline V gene, CDR1 is SQVTM and CDR2 is ANQGSEA. Written as DNA, the CDR3 is TGCAGCGTGGGGGAGGGGAGCGGCTCAGAGACCCAGTACTTC. Residues: CSVGEGSGSETQYF.

The chain links TRBV28 to TRBJ1-2; maybe TRBD1 (6 bases). V was shortened by 2 bases and J by 4 bases, with 17 bases between the two germline ends. CDR1 is MDHEN, CDR2 SYDVKM, per germline. The CDR3 consists of 16 residues. CDR3 in DNA: TGTGCCAGCAGTTTACTGACAGGACTTTCTAGCTATGGCTACACCTTC. It translates to CASSLLTGLSSYGYTF.